The 2 T cell receptor beta chains reported below all come from one sample, sequenced in a study of cytomegalovirus exposure and HLA in healthy donors. Amplification used 60 Vbeta primers and 13 Jbeta primers. Assay used: immunoSEQ multiplex PCR; TCRdb lists only in-frame clones, some missing. The repertoire holds under 150,000 clones, 80% to 85% seen once, with 8.1% in the top ten. Source material: PBMCs. The receptor source for this set is a woman aged 50 to 60 in good health and CMV-seropositive.

The rearrangement links TRBV5-1 to TRBJ2-5; 11 positions match TRBD2. Germline CDR1 is SGHRS and CDR2 is YFSETQ. The trim removed 0 bases at V and 5 bases at J, leaving 3 bases unmatched. The CDR3 contains 15 residues. The CDR3 sequence is CASSLAASGGETQYF. The DNA for the CDR3 is TGCGCCAGCAGCTTGGCAGCTAGCGGGGGGGAGACCCAGTACTTC.

The chain uses TRBV7-3 and TRBJ2-5; D gene uncertain. This CDR3 is built from 14 residues. The V gene's germline CDR1 is SGHTA and CDR2 FQGTGA. Between the trimmed V and J ends, which lost 1 base and 2 bases, there was a span of 8 bases. The DNA of the CDR3 is TGTGCCAGCAGCTTAATGGCAGGACAAGAGACCCAGTACTTC. As protein: CASSLMAGQETQYF.